This T cell receptor (beta chain) was sequenced in a study of beta chain features in type 1 diabetes. The CDR3 covers 13 residues. The ends lost 6 bases at V and 5 bases at J; junction bases unmatched: 7. Germline CDR1 is SQVTM and CDR2 is ANQGSEA. The single heparinised draw taken from each donor contained around 100 mL of blood on average. Isolated RNA was reverse transcribed in full, so expressed TCRB transcripts were sequenced. The data were produced by immunoSEQ multiplex PCR, yet TCRdb's version contains in-frame clones alone and is incomplete. Of roughly 160,000 clones listed, approximately 8% were seen once; the top ten hold about 0.5%. Note on this clone: Its antigen is not known.

Regarding the study as a whole: Shorter TCRB CDR3s, moderately but significantly so, marked every one of the four CD4+ subsets in Type 1 diabetes patients. Among type 1 diabetes patients, VDJ junctions had fewer insertions and more deletions.

The receptor's source is a man between 18 and 29 years old with type 1 diabetes. The sequencing input was central memory CD4+ T cells from blood. The rearrangement links TRBV29-1 to TRBJ1-2; TRBD1 matches at 9 bases. The CDR3 DNA reads TGCAGCGTAACAGGGGGCGGAGGGTATGGCTACACCTTC. Translated: CSVTGGGGYGYTF.